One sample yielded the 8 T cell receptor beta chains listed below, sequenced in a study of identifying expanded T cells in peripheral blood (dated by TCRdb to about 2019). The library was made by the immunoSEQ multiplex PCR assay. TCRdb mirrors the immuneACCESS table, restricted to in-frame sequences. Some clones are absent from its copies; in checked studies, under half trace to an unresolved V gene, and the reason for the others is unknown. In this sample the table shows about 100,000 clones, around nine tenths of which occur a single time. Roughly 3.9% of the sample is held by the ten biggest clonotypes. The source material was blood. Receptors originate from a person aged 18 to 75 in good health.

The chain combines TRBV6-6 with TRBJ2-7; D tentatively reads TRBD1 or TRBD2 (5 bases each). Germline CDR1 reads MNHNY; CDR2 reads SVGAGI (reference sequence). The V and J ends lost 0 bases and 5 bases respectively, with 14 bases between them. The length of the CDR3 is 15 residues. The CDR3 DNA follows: TGTGCCAGCAGTTACTCCGGGGCCAGGAACGACGAGCAGTACTTC. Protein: CASSYSGARNDEQYF.

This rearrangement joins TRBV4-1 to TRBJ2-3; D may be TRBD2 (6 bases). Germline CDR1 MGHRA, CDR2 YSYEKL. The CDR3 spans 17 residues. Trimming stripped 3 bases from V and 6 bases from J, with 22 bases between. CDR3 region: CASSHREMRVSSDTQYF. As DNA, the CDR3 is TGCGCCAGCAGCCATCGGGAGATGAGGGTGAGCAGCGATACGCAGTATTTT.

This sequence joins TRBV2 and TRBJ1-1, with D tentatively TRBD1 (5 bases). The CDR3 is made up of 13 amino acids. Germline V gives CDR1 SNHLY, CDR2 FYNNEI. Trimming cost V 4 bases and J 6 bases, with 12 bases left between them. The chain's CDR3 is CASSGGRYSEAFF. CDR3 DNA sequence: TGTGCCAGCAGTGGGGGACGTTATTCTGAAGCTTTCTTT. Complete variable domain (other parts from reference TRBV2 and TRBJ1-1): EPEVTQTPSHQVTQMGQEVILRCVPISNHLYFYWYRQILGQKVEFLVSFYNNEISEKSEIFDDQFSVERPDGSNFTLKIRSTKLEDSAMYFCASSGGRYSEAFFGQGTRLTVV.

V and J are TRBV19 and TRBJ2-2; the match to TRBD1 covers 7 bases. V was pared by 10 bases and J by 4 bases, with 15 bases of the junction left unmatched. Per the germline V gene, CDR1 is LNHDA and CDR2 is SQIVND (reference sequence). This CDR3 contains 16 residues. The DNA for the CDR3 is TGTGCCACCCCCTCGTTTAGGGACAGTAGCACCGGGGAGCTGTTTTTT. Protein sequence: CATPSFRDSSTGELFF.

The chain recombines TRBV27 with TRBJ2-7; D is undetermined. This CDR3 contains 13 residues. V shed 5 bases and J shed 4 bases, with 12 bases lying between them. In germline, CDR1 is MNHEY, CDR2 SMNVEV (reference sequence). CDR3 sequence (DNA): TGTGCCAGCAGTGGATCGTATGAATACGAGCAGTACTTC. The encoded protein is CASSGSYEYEQYF.

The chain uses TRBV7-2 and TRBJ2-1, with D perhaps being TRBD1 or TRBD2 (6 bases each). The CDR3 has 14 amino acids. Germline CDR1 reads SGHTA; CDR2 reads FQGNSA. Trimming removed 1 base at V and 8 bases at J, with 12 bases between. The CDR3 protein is CASSLGRRGDEQFF. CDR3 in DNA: TGTGCCAGCAGCTTAGGTCGAAGGGGGGATGAGCAGTTCTTC.

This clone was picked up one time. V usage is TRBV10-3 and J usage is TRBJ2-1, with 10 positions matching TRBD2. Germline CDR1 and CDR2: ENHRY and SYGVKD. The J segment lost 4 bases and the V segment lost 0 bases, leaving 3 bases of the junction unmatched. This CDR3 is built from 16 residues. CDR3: CAISESSGGVYNEQFF. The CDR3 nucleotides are TGTGCCATCAGTGAGTCGAGCGGGGGGGTATACAATGAGCAGTTCTTC.

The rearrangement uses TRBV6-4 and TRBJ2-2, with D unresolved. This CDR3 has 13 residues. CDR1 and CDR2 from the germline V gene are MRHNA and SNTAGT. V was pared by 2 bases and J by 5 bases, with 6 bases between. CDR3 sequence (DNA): TGTGCCAGCAGTGACACGGAAACCGGGGAGCTGTTTTTT. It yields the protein CASSDTETGELFF.